These 10 T cell receptor beta chains were all obtained from the same sample, sequenced in a study of blood T cell repertoires in COVID-19. The repertoire was sequenced with immunoSEQ multiplex PCR; TCRdb's copy has only in-frame clones and lacks some. The sample comprises roughly 120,000 clones, 82% of which are singletons, and roughly 7.1% rests with the top ten. The sample was peripheral blood. These receptors originate from a man aged 65 to 79 with active or convalescent COVID-19.

The chain employs TRBV7-3 and TRBJ1-2; unclear D gene. Germline V CDR1 and CDR2: SGHTA, FQGTGA. Deletions cut 5 bases from V and 6 bases from J, with 25 bases between. The CDR3 is made up of 17 amino acids. The CDR3: CASSRTPTGTMGDGYTF. The CDR3 DNA follows: TGTGCCAGCAGCCGAACTCCCACGGGTACTATGGGAGATGGCTACACCTTC.

The chain combines TRBV2 with TRBJ2-1; 7 bases agree with TRBD2. V was clipped by 8 bases and J by 3 bases; unmatched bases: 13. Per the germline V gene, CDR1 is SNHLY and CDR2 is FYNNEI. This CDR3 has 16 amino acids. The CDR3 region is CASGRLAQLVYNEQFF. CDR3 nucleotide sequence: TGTGCCAGCGGCAGACTAGCCCAACTGGTCTACAATGAGCAGTTCTTC.

The chain combines TRBV6-2 or TRBV6-3 with TRBJ2-5, with D possibly matching TRBD2 (5 bases). CDR1 is MNHEY and CDR2 is SVGEGT in the germline V gene. The V and J ends lost 6 bases and 4 bases respectively, with 12 bases between them. The CDR3 runs 13 residues. The CDR3 protein is CASSPTRAETQYF. The CDR3 region has the DNA TGTGCCAGCAGCCCAACTAGGGCAGAGACCCAGTACTTC.

The rearrangement joins TRBV27 to TRBJ1-2; 7 bases fit TRBD1. Germline V CDR1 and CDR2: MNHEY, SMNVEV (reference sequence). The CDR3 sequence is 15 residues long. V lost 4 bases, J lost 4 bases, and 9 bases stayed unmatched. The CDR3 DNA follows: TGTGCCAGCAGTTCGAGACAGGGCGCAGTCTATGGCTACACCTTC. Amino acids: CASSSRQGAVYGYTF.

The V gene is TRBV27, the J gene TRBJ2-1, with D perhaps matching TRBD1 (6 bases). Trimming removed 4 bases at V and 7 bases at J, with 11 bases between. Germline CDR1 MNHEY, CDR2 SMNVEV (reference sequence). The CDR3 length is 13 residues. The DNA for the CDR3 is TGTGCCAGCAGTTACTACAGGGAGAATGAGCAGTTCTTC. This codes for CASSYYRENEQFF.

This clone appeared once. V is TRBV4-3 and J is TRBJ1-4, with D uncertain. CDR1 LGHNA and CDR2 YSLEER come from the germline V gene. This CDR3 has 16 residues. The germline V and J ends were trimmed by 1 base and 3 bases, with 12 bases remaining between them. The CDR3 DNA sequence: TGCGCCAGCAGCCAAGGCCCTGGAACAGCTAATGAAAAACTGTTTTTT. This encodes CASSQGPGTANEKLFF.

The chain joins TRBV4-1 to TRBJ1-2; 8 nucleotides agree with TRBD1. Germline-derived CDR1 and CDR2 are MGHRA and YSYEKL. The CDR3 contains 14 residues. Losses at the gene ends were 1 base for V and 8 bases for J; bases not matched to a gene: 6. CDR3 DNA sequence: TGCGCCAGCAGCCAAGGGACAGGGATTGTCGGCTACACCTTC. Its protein is CASSQGTGIVGYTF.

The chain recombines TRBV11-3 with TRBJ1-3, with 8 bases that match TRBD1. V lost 5 bases, J lost 2 bases, and 5 bases stayed unmatched. Germline V gene lookup returns CDR1 SGHNT and CDR2 YENEEA. CDR3 size: 15 residues. The DNA of the CDR3 is TGTGCCAGCAGCCCCACCAGGGGGCCTGGAAACACCATATATTTT. Its protein product is CASSPTRGPGNTIYF.

The chain carries TRBV29-1 and TRBJ2-6; D is uncertain. Germline assignment: CDR1 SQVTM and CDR2 ANQGSEA. CDR3 length equals 14 residues. V was clipped by 1 base and J by 4 bases, with 8 bases between them. CDR3 sequence reads: CSVEVATGANVLTF. The CDR3 region has the DNA TGCAGCGTTGAAGTAGCAACGGGGGCCAACGTCCTGACTTTC.

V gene TRBV5-1 combines with J gene TRBJ2-2, with D perhaps matching TRBD2 (6 bases). The CDR3 length is 16 residues. The ends were cut back, 2 bases at V and 3 bases at J, with 14 bases in the middle. CDR1 and CDR2 (germline): SGHRS, YFSETQ. The CDR3 nucleotides are TGCGCCAGCAGCTTTGCAGGCGCGGGGTACACCGGGGAGCTGTTTTTT. Protein product: CASSFAGAGYTGELFF.